Each of the 27 T cell receptor beta chains below was sequenced from the same sample in a study of T-cell reconstitution after alpha-beta-depleted transplantation in children. As it was prepared, the TCRbeta library received unique molecular identifiers. TCRdb re-analysed the PCR reads in MiXCR, keeping a single row per CDR3 protein. This sample yields around 700,000 distinct CDR3 sequences, of which 13% are seen a single time; 0.65% to 0.9% belongs to the top ten. This material consisted of PBMCs, taken before TCRalphabeta/CD19-depleted stem cell transplant. These receptor sequences come from a girl aged 2-10 years with congenital amegakaryocytic thrombocytopenia, due to receive a stem cell transplant.

V usage is TRBV20-1 and J usage is TRBJ2-5; D gene ambiguous. Trimming stripped 6 bases from V and 5 bases from J, with 19 bases between. The CDR3 has 14 residues. CDR1 is DFQATT, CDR2 SNEGSKA, per germline (reference sequence). This CDR3 is CSAPYLAYSETQYF. DNA of the CDR3: TGCAGTGCCCCATACCTGGCGTATTCCGAGACCCAGTACTTC.

This clonotype was seen more than once but under ten times. This rearrangement joins TRBV29-1 to TRBJ2-5; the D gene could be TRBD1 or TRBD2 (5 bases each). The V end lost 2 bases, the J end lost 3 bases, and 13 bases lay between the germline ends. This CDR3 is built from 14 residues. CDR1 and CDR2 from the germline V gene are SQVTM and ANQGSEA. The CDR3 DNA reads TGCAGCGTTGAACCAGGGACCGCAGAAGAGACCCAGTACTTC. It translates to CSVEPGTAEETQYF.

This clonotype was counted many times. In DNA, the CDR3 is TGTGCCAGCAGTTACTCGAAACTACCTGGGACGGATACGCAGTATTTT. Amino acid sequence: CASSYSKLPGTDTQYF. This chain connects TRBV6-5 to TRBJ2-3; possibly TRBD1 or TRBD2 for D (5 bases each). Trimming removed 0 bases from V and 6 bases from J, with 16 bases in between. The CDR3 sequence is 16 residues long. CDR1 MNHEY and CDR2 SVGAGI come from the germline V gene.

The rearrangement uses TRBV7-8 and TRBJ2-3, with 9 positions matching TRBD2. V dropped 2 bases and J dropped 5; count of bases not matched to a gene: 8. The CDR3 totals 16 residues. CDR1 is SGHVS, CDR2 FQNEAQ, per germline. The CDR3 DNA reads TGTGCCAGCAGCTTACCTTTACTAGCGGGTTTAGATACGCAGTATTTT. Translation: CASSLPLLAGLDTQYF.

This clonotype was observed at least ten times. The V and J genes are TRBV28 and TRBJ2-7; D is unresolved. Trimming removed 2 bases from V and 2 bases from J, with 16 bases in between. The germline V gene encodes CDR1 MDHEN and CDR2 SYDVKM. The CDR3 is 16 residues long. The CDR3 reads CASSLPWTDLTYEQYF. Here the CDR3 DNA reads TGTGCCAGCAGTTTACCCTGGACGGATCTAACCTACGAGCAGTACTTC.

There are a few counts of this clonotype. The chain links TRBV3-1 to TRBJ2-7, with TRBD2 matching over 10 bases. Trimming cost V 2 bases and J 4 bases; bases outside gene matches: 2. In germline, CDR1 is LGHDT, CDR2 YNNKEL (reference sequence). CDR3 length: 14 residues. The chain's CDR3 is CASSQQREGYEQYF. CDR3 nucleotides: TGTGCCAGCAGCCAACAGCGGGAGGGTTACGAGCAGTACTTC.

The V gene is TRBV7-2, the J gene TRBJ2-4; D not resolved. The CDR3 runs to 15 residues. Germline V gene lookup returns CDR1 SGHTA and CDR2 FQGNSA. V lost 2 bases and J lost 5, with 13 bases in between. The CDR3 sequence: CASSLTYDWENIQYF. For the CDR3, the DNA is TGTGCCAGCAGCTTAACGTACGATTGGGAAAACATTCAGTACTTC.

This clonotype has just a few counts. This rearrangement joins TRBV27 to TRBJ2-6, with D maybe TRBD2 (5 bases). V lost 1 base and J 4 bases, leaving 14 bases between the germline ends. The germline CDR1 and CDR2 sequences are MNHEY and SMNVEV (reference sequence). The CDR3 totals 17 residues. CDR3 sequence (DNA): TGTGCCAGCAGTTTATACGGTCAGGAGGCCGGGGCCAACGTCCTGACTTTC. Its protein product is CASSLYGQEAGANVLTF.

This clonotype was seen at least ten times. The CDR3 loop reads CSVPRPSTDTQYF. CDR3 in DNA: TGCAGTGTCCCCCGCCCTAGCACAGATACGCAGTATTTT. This chain links TRBV20-1 with TRBJ2-3; unclear D gene. This CDR3 is built from 13 residues. Germline V CDR1 and CDR2: DFQATT, SNEGSKA (reference sequence). V dropped 7 bases and J dropped 0 bases, with 11 bases sitting between them.

There are a few counts of this clonotype. This chain uses TRBV20-1 with TRBJ2-3, with 8 bases identical to TRBD2. This CDR3 contains 15 residues. Losses at the gene ends were 6 bases for V and 6 bases for J; bases not matched to a gene: 14. The germline V gene has CDR1 DFQATT and CDR2 SNEGSKA (reference sequence). In DNA form, the CDR3 reads TGCAGTGCCCGCTATAGCGGGAAGGGTGAGGATACGCAGTATTTT. Amino acids: CSARYSGKGEDTQYF.

This clonotype was seen ten or more times. The rearrangement joins TRBV20-1 to TRBJ2-1; possibly TRBD1 or TRBD2 for D (5 bases each). V lost 4 bases and J 1 base, leaving 14 bases between the germline ends. The CDR3 is 15 residues long. CDR1 DFQATT and CDR2 SNEGSKA come from the germline V gene (reference sequence). For the CDR3, the DNA is TGCAGTGCTACCATGAGGGGACGATCCTACAATGAGCAGTTCTTC. This translates into CSATMRGRSYNEQFF.

There are many counts of this clonotype. V usage is TRBV5-1 and J usage is TRBJ2-7, with 12 bases identical to TRBD2. Trimming at V came to 3 bases and at J to 5 bases, leaving 6 bases not matched to a gene. This CDR3 spans 15 amino acids. Germline lookup yields CDR1 SGHRS and CDR2 YFSETQ. The chain's CDR3 is CASSSRLAGDNEQYF. The CDR3 DNA follows: TGCGCCAGCAGCTCCCGACTAGCGGGAGACAACGAGCAGTACTTC.

The chain couples TRBV3-1 to TRBJ2-7; no firm D call. V dropped 1 base and J dropped 6 bases, with 4 bases sitting between them. CDR1 LGHDT and CDR2 YNNKEL come from the germline V gene (reference sequence). This CDR3 comprises 11 residues. The chain's CDR3 is CASSQAGEQYF. The CDR3 region has the DNA TGTGCCAGCAGCCAAGCGGGCGAGCAGTACTTC.

As to this clonotype: A read error may be the cause here, since a much bigger clone is one base away. The chain carries TRBV9 and TRBJ1-2; D is unresolved. The CDR3 has 13 residues. Germline values: CDR1 SGDLS, CDR2 YYNGEE. CDR3: CASSVGGLDGYPF. CDR3 nucleotide sequence: TGTGCCAGCAGCGTAGGAGGGCTGGATGGCTACCCCTTC.

This clonotype was counted between two and nine times. V usage is TRBV11-2 and J usage is TRBJ2-1; no firm D call. Deletions cut 3 bases from V and 0 bases from J, with 15 bases between. Germline values: CDR1 SGHAT, CDR2 FQNNGV. The CDR3 is 17 amino acids. CDR3 in amino acids: CASSFLFVLSSYNEQFF. The CDR3 DNA reads TGTGCCAGCAGCTTTCTTTTTGTGCTCAGCTCCTACAATGAGCAGTTCTTC.

This clonotype has at least ten counts. The CDR3 DNA follows: TGTGCCAGCAGTTCAACTAGGCGTGAGCAGTTCTTC. It yields the protein CASSSTRREQFF. The chain has TRBV28 and TRBJ2-1; perhaps TRBD2 as D (5 bases). This CDR3 has 12 residues. The germline gives CDR1 MDHEN, CDR2 SYDVKM. V gave up 4 bases and J gave up 9 bases, with 10 bases separating them.

This clonotype was counted ten times or more. One end of the junction is discordant with germline, which a read error may explain. V is TRBV29-1 and J is TRBJ2-3, with a weak D call TRBD2 (6 bases). Germline V gene sequence: CDR1 SQVTM, CDR2 ANQGSEA. The CDR3 is 14 residues long. CDR3 nucleotide sequence: TGCAGCGTCGAAGGGACTTCTCGCACAGATACGCAGTATTTT. Translating gives CSVEGTSRTDTQYF.

This clonotype showed up just a few times. The J gene is TRBJ2-1, the V gene TRBV20-1, with 9 bases that match TRBD2. This CDR3 comprises 14 residues. Germline CDR1 reads DFQATT; CDR2 reads SNEGSKA (reference sequence). The J segment lost 6 bases and the V segment lost 5 bases, leaving 8 bases of the junction unmatched. The CDR3 DNA reads as TGCAGTGCTGGGCCTAGCGGGAAGGGCAATGAGCAGTTCTTC. Amino acid sequence: CSAGPSGKGNEQFF.

To note about this clonotype: A much larger clone lies a single base off, so this may be a read error. The chain links TRBV15 to TRBJ1-5; 9 bases map to TRBD1. Germline V CDR1 and CDR2: LNHNV, YYDKDF (reference sequence). The CDR3 runs 17 residues. The CDR3 region has the DNA TGTGCCACCAGCAGAGATTTGGCGGACAGGGGCGATCAGCCCCAGCCTTTT. It encodes CATSRDLADRGDQPQPF.

J is TRBJ2-1 and V is TRBV12-3 or TRBV12-4; 9 bases align to TRBD2. V lost 3 bases to trimming and J lost 6 bases; unmatched junction nucleotides: 6. The CDR3 is made up of 15 amino acids. CDR3 sequence reads: CASSLLSGSTNEQFF. Here the CDR3 DNA reads TGTGCCAGCAGTTTGCTTAGCGGGAGTACCAATGAGCAGTTCTTC.

This clonotype was observed many times. The chain couples TRBV28 to TRBJ2-1; a possible D gene is TRBD2 (6 bases). The germline CDR1 and CDR2 sequences are MDHEN and SYDVKM. With 6 bases removed from V and 7 bases from J, the gap between germline ends came to 22 bases. The CDR3 spans 16 residues. CDR3 nucleotide sequence: TGTGCCAGCAGGAACAGAGGACTGGCGGGATCAAATGAGCAGTTCTTC. Its protein product is CASRNRGLAGSNEQFF.

As regards this clonotype: The junction departs from germline at one end; a sequencing error may be responsible. This chain connects TRBV20-1 to TRBJ2-5, with 12 bases identical to TRBD2. Germline values: CDR1 DFQATT, CDR2 SNEGSKA (reference sequence). The CDR3 totals 17 residues. The CDR3 is CCARDFGLAGLSETQYF. DNA of the CDR3: TGCTGTGCTAGAGATTTTGGACTAGCGGGACTGTCGGAGACCCAGTACTTC.

This clonotype was counted only a few times. This sequence joins TRBV4-1 and TRBJ1-1; 8 bases line up with TRBD1. V was pared by 4 bases and J by 5 bases, with 12 bases of the junction left unmatched. This CDR3 is 16 amino acids long. Germline V CDR1 and CDR2: MGHRA, YSYEKL. CDR3 coding DNA: TGCGCCAGCAGCCGGGGCGGACAGGGAGAAAGGACTGAAGCTTTCTTT. Amino acid sequence: CASSRGGQGERTEAFF.

For this clonotype: A much larger clone lies one base from this, so it may be a read error. The chain couples TRBV20-1 to TRBJ2-1, with a tentative D call TRBD1 (6 bases). Germline CDR1 is DFQATT and CDR2 is SNEGSKA (reference sequence). The CDR3 covers 13 residues. CDR3 coding DNA: TGCAGTGCCCCGACTCAGGGGTACAATGACCAGTTCTTC. Its protein is CSAPTQGYNDQFF.

This clonotype was observed a handful of times. The genes are TRBV15 and TRBJ1-5; no definite D call. CDR3 length equals 16 residues. CDR1 and CDR2 from the germline V gene are LNHNV and YYDKDF (reference sequence). V lost 1 base and J 1 base, leaving 11 bases between the germline ends. CDR3 in amino acids: CATSRGAGPSNQPQHF. CDR3 nucleotides: TGTGCCACCAGCAGAGGCGCCGGGCCGAGCAATCAGCCCCAGCATTTT.

V is TRBV19 and J is TRBJ2-1; TRBD1 matches at 8 bases. Germline CDR1 is LNHDA and CDR2 is SQIVND (reference sequence). V gave up 5 bases and J gave up 9 bases; unmatched junction bases: 9. The CDR3 is made up of 14 amino acids. CDR3 protein: CASSGTGPTGEQFF. CDR3 in DNA: TGTGCCAGTAGTGGGACAGGCCCTACAGGTGAGCAGTTCTTC.

Many counts were recorded for this clonotype. V is TRBV7-2 and J is TRBJ1-2, with 9 bases identical to TRBD1. This CDR3 contains 16 residues. The germline V gene encodes CDR1 SGHTA and CDR2 FQGNSA. Trimming took 5 bases from V and 7 from J; bases not matched to a gene: 14. The CDR3 coding sequence is TGTGCCAGCAGCCAGGGGATTACAGGGGGCGCCGGTGGCTACACCTTC. Its protein is CASSQGITGGAGGYTF.